These T cell receptor beta chains were read from a single sample in a study of blood T cell repertoires in COVID-19. Data came from immunoSEQ multiplex PCR; TCRdb stores just in-frame clones and leaves some out. The table lists under 300,000 clones, more than 70% of them singletons. Sequenced material: PBMCs or T cells enriched from blood (not recorded which). The origin of the receptors is a woman in her fifties or sixties in a cohort exposed to, infected with or recovered from COVID-19 (not recorded which). CDR3s include the opening cysteine and the closing phenylalanine or tryptophan. The order of the fields is V gene, J gene, clone size, D gene, CDR3 length, CDR3 protein, CDR3 DNA. The D gene is left open where the match is weak. Only some rows state a clone size, as once, few, many or a class for expanded clones.

TRBV3-1/TRBV3-2	TRBJ2-3	-	TRBD2	17	CASSHPRASGSTDTQYF	TGTGCCAGCAGCCACCCTCGCGCTAGCGGGAGCACAGATACGCAGTATTTT
TRBV30	TRBJ2-1	-	-	11	CAWSSINEQFF	TGTGCCTGGAGTTCTATAAATGAGCAGTTCTTC
TRBV28	TRBJ1-1	-	TRBD1	11	CASIRQGITFF	TGTGCCAGCATACGACAGGGTATAACTTTCTTT
TRBV7-3	TRBJ1-5	-	TRBD1	16	CASSLTDRGRGRAQHF	TGTGCCAGCAGCTTAACAGACAGGGGGCGAGGTAGGGCCCAGCATTTT
TRBV9	TRBJ1-6	-	-	15	CASSVEGDYNSPLHF	TGTGCCAGCAGCGTAGAGGGGGATTATAATTCACCCCTCCACTTT
TRBV15	TRBJ2-1	-	TRBD2	21	CATSRDRTGTSSLSSYNEQFF	TGTGCCACCAGCAGAGATCGAACCGGGACTAGCTCCTTGAGCTCCTACAATGAGCAGTTCTTC
TRBV28	TRBJ1-3	-	TRBD1	15	CASTTGADRGNTIYF	TGTGCCAGCACGACCGGGGCCGACAGGGGGAACACCATATATTTT
TRBV12-3/TRBV12-4	TRBJ2-3	-	-	13	CASRRVGTDTQYF	TGTGCCAGCCGGCGGGTGGGCACAGATACGCAGTATTTT
TRBV7-9	TRBJ1-1	many	TRBD1	15	CASSSRTGGETEAFF	TGTGCCAGCAGCTCGAGGACAGGGGGAGAAACTGAAGCTTTCTTT
TRBV6-5	TRBJ2-5	-	TRBD2	15	CASSSGTSVQETQYF	TGTGCCAGCAGTTCCGGGACTAGCGTCCAAGAGACCCAGTACTTC
TRBV19	TRBJ2-5	-	-	14	CASSIWSWRETQYF	TGTGCCAGTAGTATTTGGTCCTGGCGGGAGACCCAGTACTTC
TRBV5-1	TRBJ2-2	-	-	15	CASSPRGPNTGELFF	TGCGCCAGCAGCCCGCGGGGGCCTAACACCGGGGAGCTGTTTTTT
TRBV9	TRBJ2-7	-	TRBD2	16	CASSVGRLAVSYEQYF	TGTGCCAGCAGCGTAGGTAGACTAGCGGTTTCCTACGAGCAGTACTTC
TRBV15	TRBJ1-6	-	-	15	CATSRDPGMGSPLHF	TGTGCCACCAGCAGAGATCCAGGGATGGGTTCACCCCTCCACTTT
TRBV6-5	TRBJ2-7	once	-	13	CASSSYSGVEQYF	TGTGCCAGCAGTTCATATTCAGGGGTCGAGCAGTACTTC
TRBV6-1	TRBJ2-3	-	-	16	CASSEVEGWGTDTQYF	TGTGCCAGCAGTGAAGTTGAGGGATGGGGCACAGATACGCAGTATTTT
TRBV5-6	TRBJ2-7	-	TRBD1	13	CASSLEGAKEQYF	TGTGCCAGCAGCTTGGAGGGGGCTAAAGAGCAGTACTTC
TRBV11-2	TRBJ1-4	few	-	14	CASSLGHNNEKLFF	TGTGCCAGCAGCTTGGGACATAATAATGAAAAACTGTTTTTT
TRBV19	TRBJ2-7	-	TRBD1	14	CASSRGQGFSEQYF	TGTGCCAGTAGTAGGGGACAGGGGTTCTCCGAGCAGTACTTC
TRBV5-6	TRBJ2-1	-	TRBD2	17	CASSLKPSGKRFDEQFF	TGTGCCAGCAGCTTGAAGCCTAGCGGGAAAAGGTTCGATGAGCAGTTCTTC
TRBV18	TRBJ2-7	-	TRBD1	15	CASSPRGQGDYEQYF	TGTGCCAGCTCACCTAGAGGACAGGGGGACTACGAGCAGTACTTC
TRBV4-3	TRBJ1-6	-	-	17	CASSQDLYGGNNSPLHF	TGCGCCAGCAGCCAAGATCTTTACGGGGGTAATAATTCACCCCTCCACTTT
TRBV7-2	TRBJ1-1	-	-	15	CASRLRHGQNTEAFF	TGTGCCAGCAGATTACGACATGGCCAGAACACTGAAGCTTTCTTT
TRBV28	TRBJ1-4	-	-	15	CASSLREGGVEKLFF	TGTGCCAGCAGTTTAAGAGAAGGGGGGGTGGAAAAACTGTTTTTT
TRBV6-2/TRBV6-3	TRBJ2-1	-	TRBD2	16	CASSYSTSGSVNEQFF	TGTGCCAGCAGTTACTCTACTAGCGGGAGCGTCAATGAGCAGTTCTTC
TRBV12-3/TRBV12-4	TRBJ2-7	-	-	13	CASSDRRKGAQYF	TGTGCCAGCAGTGACAGACGAAAGGGTGCGCAGTACTTC
TRBV6-5	TRBJ2-1	-	-	14	CASTDPAGTNEQFF	TGTGCCAGCACCGACCCGGCGGGGACCAATGAGCAGTTCTTC
TRBV16	TRBJ2-2	-	-	15	CASSEGSGSTGELFF	TGTGCCAGCTCTGAAGGGTCGGGGAGTACCGGGGAGCTGTTTTTT
TRBV3-1/TRBV3-2	TRBJ2-1	-	-	16	CASSQDGRGPYNEQFF	TGTGCCAGCAGCCAAGATGGCAGGGGCCCCTACAATGAGCAGTTCTTC
TRBV5-4	TRBJ1-6	-	TRBD1	15	CASSSGTGYNSPLHF	TGTGCCAGCAGCAGCGGGACAGGGTATAATTCACCCCTCCACTTT
TRBV5-1	TRBJ2-1	-	TRBD1	16	CASSLLGGQGINEQFF	TGCGCCAGCAGCTTGCTGGGGGGACAGGGGATCAATGAGCAGTTCTTC
TRBV3-1/TRBV3-2	TRBJ2-1	-	-	14	CASSQAGLTNEQFF	TGTGCCAGCAGCCAAGCGGGACTTACTAATGAGCAGTTCTTC
TRBV19	TRBJ2-1	-	TRBD2	13	CASTISGRNEQFF	TGTGCCAGTACGATTAGCGGGCGGAATGAGCAGTTCTTC
TRBV9	TRBJ2-1	-	-	15	CASSVGLVGSNEQFF	TGTGCCAGCAGCGTAGGACTAGTAGGATCCAATGAGCAGTTCTTC
TRBV6-5	TRBJ1-1	few	TRBD1	15	CASSYGGQGDWEAFF	TGTGCCAGCAGTTACGGGGGACAGGGAGATTGGGAAGCTTTCTTT
TRBV19	TRBJ1-1	-	TRBD1	16	CASSNSRRDRNTEAFF	TGTGCCAGTAGTAACTCCCGCCGGGACAGGAACACTGAAGCTTTCTTT
TRBV20-1	TRBJ2-7	-	TRBD1	13	CSASQQGPYEQYF	TGCAGTGCTAGTCAACAGGGGCCCTACGAGCAGTACTTC
TRBV5-5	TRBJ2-7	-	TRBD1	15	CASSLLGQGSYEQYF	TGTGCCAGCAGCTTACTGGGACAGGGCTCCTACGAGCAGTACTTC
TRBV4-1	TRBJ1-2	-	-	15	CASSQGRTENYGYTF	TGCGCCAGCAGCCAAGGCCGGACAGAAAACTATGGCTACACCTTC
TRBV10-1	TRBJ2-1	few	-	11	CASSDNNEQFF	TGCGCCAGCAGTGACAACAATGAGCAGTTCTTC
TRBV10-2	TRBJ2-7	-	-	12	CASRTLTVEQYF	TGCGCCAGCAGGACCCTAACAGTCGAGCAGTACTTC
TRBV9	TRBJ2-3	-	TRBD1	14	CASSVTGSTDTQYF	TGTGCCAGCAGCGTGACAGGGAGCACAGATACGCAGTATTTT
TRBV24-1	TRBJ2-1	-	-	14	CATSDLQGGTEQFF	TGTGCCACCAGTGATTTGCAGGGTGGCACAGAGCAGTTCTTC
TRBV28	TRBJ2-5	-	TRBD2	15	CASSSRVAGKETQYF	TGTGCCAGCAGTTCCCGGGTAGCGGGGAAAGAGACCCAGTACTTC
TRBV19	TRBJ1-2	-	TRBD1	15	CASSIIRTGDYGYTF	TGTGCCAGTAGTATAATAAGGACAGGGGACTATGGCTACACCTTC
TRBV11-2	TRBJ1-4	-	TRBD1	14	CASSRDRGEGKLFF	TGTGCCAGCAGCCGGGACAGGGGAGAAGGAAAACTGTTTTTT
TRBV28	TRBJ2-1	-	-	13	CASSLGGYNEQFF	TGTGCCAGCAGTTTAGGAGGTTACAATGAGCAGTTCTTC
TRBV7-2	TRBJ2-1	once	TRBD1	16	CASSLVLDRGINEQFF	TGTGCCAGCAGCTTAGTACTGGACAGGGGGATCAATGAGCAGTTCTTC
TRBV25-1	TRBJ1-4	-	TRBD1	15	CASSLPTGGNEKLFF	TGTGCCAGTTCGCTCCCGACAGGGGGTAATGAAAAACTGTTTTTT
TRBV4-3	TRBJ2-1	-	TRBD1	15	CASSQSGTGNNEQFF	TGCGCCAGCAGCCAATCTGGGACAGGTAACAATGAGCAGTTCTTC
TRBV11-2	TRBJ2-7	-	TRBD1	17	CASSLATGTGSSYEQYF	TGTGCCAGCAGCTTAGCCACCGGGACAGGGTCCTCCTACGAGCAGTACTTC
TRBV12-3/TRBV12-4	TRBJ1-1	-	-	13	CASRLTVNTEAFF	TGTGCCAGCAGACTTACTGTGAACACTGAAGCTTTCTTT
TRBV6-6	TRBJ1-4	-	-	16	CASRRTDGSINEKLFF	TGTGCCAGCAGACGGACAGATGGATCCATTAATGAAAAACTGTTTTTT